Below, one T cell receptor (beta chain) is given with its context. The CDR3 covers 13 residues. Germline trimming cut 7 bases from V and 3 bases from J; bases unmatched to any gene: 3. Germline V lookup: CDR1 SQVTM, CDR2 ANQGSEA. Libraries were prepared by immunoSEQ multiplex PCR; TCRdb keeps only in-frame clonotypes and omits some of them. This table has roughly 200,000 clones, more than 75% appearing once. The record originates from a study of blood T cell repertoires in COVID-19. Sequencing was performed on peripheral blood. The receptor's source is a person between 65 and 79 years old with COVID-19, enrolled during active disease. The chain carries TRBV29-1 and TRBJ2-7; TRBD2 matches at 13 bases. CDR3 nucleotides: TGCAGCGCTACTAGCGGGGGGGACTACGAGCAGTACTTC. It is translated as CSATSGGDYEQYF.